Shown below are 29 T cell receptor beta chains from a single sample sequenced in a study of vaccination effects on CD4 cells after COVID-19. The ViraFEST assay expanded antigen-specific CD4+ T cells with viral peptide pools before sequencing. A 10-day culture period preceded the isolation of CD4+ T cells. Participants completed two doses of the BNT162b2 or mRNA-1273 vaccine. Generated by immunoSEQ multiplex PCR, the TCRdb table keeps only in-frame clones and is missing some. The table lists 25,000 to 35,000 clones, roughly 86% of them singletons. These receptors have no known antigen. Sequenced material: CD4+ T cells from PBMCs cultured with HCoV-NL63 spike peptides, taken after COVID-19 vaccination. These receptors all stem from a human donor who received a COVID-19 vaccine. Some clones in this sample may be carry-over from other donors' samples.

J is TRBJ2-1 and V is TRBV10-3; no definite D call. The V gene's germline CDR1 is ENHRY and CDR2 SYGVKD. The CDR3 is made up of 11 amino acids. V was clipped by 3 bases and J by 7 bases, with 4 bases between them. DNA of the CDR3: TGTGCCATCAGTGAAAGAAATGAGCAGTTCTTC. Its translation is CAISERNEQFF.

The chain uses TRBV7-3 and TRBJ2-1, with TRBD1 identical over 8 bases. Germline CDR1 SGHTA, CDR2 FQGTGA. The V gene end was trimmed by 0 bases and the J gene end by 8 bases; junction bases not matched to a gene: 9. The CDR3 runs to 16 residues. CDR3 coding DNA: TGTGCCAGCAGCTTAACGCGAGACCAGGGGGCCCATGAGCAGTTCTTC. Its protein is CASSLTRDQGAHEQFF.

CDR3 loop: CAWSSLPSRQFF. For the CDR3, the DNA is TGTGCCTGGAGCTCTCTTCCATCAAGGCAGTTCTTC. The chain carries TRBV30 and TRBJ2-1; D unresolved. Germline V CDR1 and CDR2: GTSNPN, SVGIG (reference sequence). The CDR3 is 12 amino acids. V lost 3 bases to trimming and J lost 12 bases, with 15 bases between them.

This chain connects TRBV9 to TRBJ2-3; D is possibly TRBD2 (5 bases). The V end was cut by 5 bases, the J end by 3 bases, with 13 bases between. This CDR3 comprises 14 residues. Germline CDR1 reads SGDLS; CDR2 reads YYNGEE. This CDR3 reads CASSRLDLTDTQYF. CDR3 sequence (DNA): TGTGCCAGCAGTCGACTGGACTTAACAGATACGCAGTATTTT.

This chain uses TRBV12-3 or TRBV12-4 with TRBJ1-2, with 8 bases fitting TRBD1. CDR3 length: 13 residues. Germline trimming cut 6 bases from V and 8 bases from J; bases unmatched to any gene: 8. The CDR3 DNA reads as TGTGCCAGCAGCCAGGACAGGGTTTTGGGCTACACCTTC. Translation: CASSQDRVLGYTF.

This sequence joins TRBV4-1 and TRBJ1-4; the D is unclear. CDR1 and CDR2 from the germline V gene are MGHRA and YSYEKL. Trimming pared 1 base from V and 3 bases from J, leaving 9 bases between. The CDR3 length is 15 residues. This chain's CDR3 is CASSQVGPANEKLFF. Written as DNA, the CDR3 is TGCGCCAGCAGCCAAGTAGGGCCGGCTAATGAAAAACTGTTTTTT.

This chain uses TRBV27 with TRBJ2-5; TRBD2 matches 7 bases. The CDR3 covers 14 residues. CDR1 is MNHEY, CDR2 SMNVEV, per germline (reference sequence). The junction had 9 bases not matched to a gene; V was cut back by 7 bases and J by 4 bases. In nucleotides, the CDR3 is TGTGCCAGCACCCCCCCGGGGGGAAGAGAGACCCAGTACTTC. Translated, it gives CASTPPGGRETQYF.

This clone has only a few counts. The J gene is TRBJ2-7, the V gene TRBV10-1, with D possibly matching TRBD1 (5 bases). The CDR3 is made up of 14 amino acids. Per germline, CDR1 WNHNN and CDR2 SYGVQD (reference sequence). V shed 5 bases and J shed 3 bases, with 14 bases lying between them. CDR3 sequence reads: CASSPERGGYEQYV. For the CDR3, the DNA is TGCGCCAGCAGTCCAGAAAGGGGCGGCTACGAGCAGTACGTC.

The chain joins TRBV24-1 to TRBJ2-1, with 10 nucleotides matching TRBD2. CDR1 is KGHDR and CDR2 is SFDVKD in the germline V gene. The CDR3 runs 16 residues. V was clipped by 5 bases and J by 4 bases; unmatched bases: 7. The CDR3 sequence: CATSGFSGGPYNEQFF. CDR3 in DNA: TGTGCCACCAGTGGTTTTAGCGGGGGGCCATACAATGAGCAGTTCTTC.

This clone was detected only once. V gene TRBV18 combines with J gene TRBJ2-6; 7 bases fit TRBD1. Unmatched junction bases numbered 7, after V lost 6 bases and J lost 2 bases. The CDR3 is 16 amino acids. From germline, CDR1 is KGHSH and CDR2 LQKENI. CDR3 in amino acids: CASSELRGTGANVLTF. CDR3 nucleotides: TGTGCCAGCTCGGAACTCAGGGGGACTGGGGCCAACGTCCTGACTTTC.

This chain uses TRBV10-2 with TRBJ1-4; D gene unclear. The CDR3 length is 13 residues. Germline values: CDR1 WSHSY, CDR2 SAAADI. Trimming removed 8 bases at V and 3 bases at J, with 10 bases between. The CDR3 sequence: CASAGLANEKLFF. DNA of the CDR3: TGCGCCAGCGCGGGGTTAGCTAATGAAAAACTGTTTTTT.

The chain is built from TRBV4-1 and TRBJ2-5; 7 bases align to TRBD2. This CDR3 comprises 16 residues. Trimming cost V 0 bases and J 5 bases; bases outside gene matches: 9. The V gene's germline CDR1 is MGHRA and CDR2 YSYEKL. CDR3: CASSQEGGGYRETQYF. CDR3 coding DNA: TGCGCCAGCAGCCAAGAAGGCGGGGGTTATCGGGAGACCCAGTACTTC.

This chain joins TRBV7-2 and TRBJ2-6, with D unresolved. CDR1 and CDR2 from the germline V gene are SGHTA and FQGNSA. V was shortened by 5 bases and J by 4 bases, with 15 bases between the two germline ends. The CDR3 length is 16 residues. The CDR3 spells CASSLLGSGGANVLTF. As DNA, the CDR3 is TGTGCCAGCAGCCTCCTTGGGTCTGGCGGGGCCAACGTCCTGACTTTC.

This chain uses TRBV7-2 with TRBJ2-4, with unresolved D. From germline, CDR1 is SGHTA and CDR2 FQGNSA. The CDR3 contains 14 residues. V was shortened by 1 base and J by 0 bases, with 4 bases between the two germline ends. In DNA form, the CDR3 reads TGTGCCAGCAGCTTAGGAATAGCCAAAAACATTCAGTACTTC. The encoded protein is CASSLGIAKNIQYF.

The J gene is TRBJ2-1, the V gene TRBV14, with D perhaps assigned TRBD1 or TRBD2 (7 bases each). Germline CDR1 reads SGHDN; CDR2 reads FVKESK. V was pared by 0 bases and J by 2 bases, with 14 bases between. This CDR3 has 17 amino acids. The CDR3 bases are TGTGCCAGCAGCCAAGATAGGGGGGGGACAGCCTACAATGAGCAGTTCTTC. Amino acids: CASSQDRGGTAYNEQFF.

This clone was seen a few times. The chain carries TRBV4-3 and TRBJ1-3; D is perhaps TRBD1 (6 bases). Germline V gives CDR1 LGHNA, CDR2 YSLEER. Trimming removed 3 bases at V and 1 base at J, with 10 bases between. This CDR3 spans 15 amino acids. The chain's CDR3 is CASSQDSRSGNTIYF. CDR3 coding DNA: TGCGCCAGCAGCCAGGACAGCCGGTCTGGAAACACCATATATTTT.

The chain uses TRBV19 and TRBJ2-4; 7 bases are shared with TRBD2. Losses at the gene ends were 1 base for V and 7 bases for J; bases not matched to a gene: 1. CDR1 LNHDA and CDR2 SQIVND come from the germline V gene (reference sequence). The CDR3 covers 13 residues. In DNA form, the CDR3 reads TGTGCCAGTAGTATAGGGGAGGGTAACATTCAGTACTTC. It codes for CASSIGEGNIQYF.

This clone has just a few counts. J is TRBJ2-5 and V is TRBV7-2; the D gene is possibly TRBD1 (5 bases). Trimming shortened V by 2 bases and J by 2 bases, and 15 bases separated the two germline ends. CDR1 and CDR2 from the germline V gene are SGHTA and FQGNSA. The CDR3 sequence is 16 residues long. The CDR3, as DNA: TGTGCCAGCAGCTTAAGTTCAGGGATACTACAAGAGACCCAGTACTTC. It translates to CASSLSSGILQETQYF.

The rearrangement links TRBV19 to TRBJ1-4; tentatively, D is TRBD1 (6 bases). The CDR3 runs 15 residues. Germline CDR1 reads LNHDA; CDR2 reads SQIVND (reference sequence). Trimming took off 7 bases at V and 8 bases at J, with 20 bases between the two ends. The DNA for the CDR3 is TGTGCCAGTACTCGCCCAGGGCAGGGGATGGAAAAACTGTTTTTT. Encoded protein: CASTRPGQGMEKLFF.

CDR3 nucleotide sequence: TGCGCCAGCAACCCGGGACAGGGAACCTACAATGAGCAGTTCTTC. It yields the protein CASNPGQGTYNEQFF. The V call is TRBV5-1, the J call TRBJ2-1; 9 bases align to TRBD1. This CDR3 region has 15 residues. J lost 2 bases, V lost 6 bases, and 6 bases had no gene match. CDR1 is SGHRS and CDR2 is YFSETQ in the germline V gene.

In DNA form, the CDR3 reads TGCGCCAGCAGCTTGTTATCTGGGGTCGGGGAAAAACTGTTTTTT. The encoded protein is CASSLLSGVGEKLFF. This sequence joins TRBV5-1 and TRBJ1-4; D is unclear. Germline V gives CDR1 SGHRS, CDR2 YFSETQ. The V gene lost 1 base and the J gene lost 8 bases, with 15 bases spanning the gap. The CDR3 has 15 residues.

The V gene is TRBV28, the J gene TRBJ2-7; 7 bases align to TRBD1. The V gene's germline CDR1 is MDHEN and CDR2 SYDVKM. V shed 5 bases and J 1 base; nucleotides not matched to a gene: 8. The CDR3 has 15 amino acids. In DNA, the CDR3 is TGTGCCAGCAGTAATTCCGGGACAGTTTCCTACGAGCAGTACGTC. Residues: CASSNSGTVSYEQYV.

The V and J genes are TRBV28 and TRBJ2-3, with D perhaps matching TRBD1 or TRBD2 (5 bases each). V lost 6 bases to trimming and J lost 2 bases, with 15 bases between them. Germline CDR1 is MDHEN and CDR2 is SYDVKM. The CDR3 consists of 15 residues. The CDR3 nucleotides read TGTGCCAGCAGGGGTAGAGGGGTAAACACAGATACGCAGTATTTT. As protein: CASRGRGVNTDTQYF.

The chain has TRBV5-1 and TRBJ2-2; 10 bases are a match to TRBD1. V was clipped by 2 bases and J by 3 bases; unmatched bases: 4. Germline assignment: CDR1 SGHRS and CDR2 YFSETQ. The CDR3 sequence is 16 residues long. The CDR3 region is CASSFTGTGDTGELFF. The CDR3 DNA sequence: TGCGCCAGCAGCTTCACCGGGACAGGGGACACCGGGGAGCTGTTTTTT.

This clone occurred once. The chain joins TRBV29-1 to TRBJ2-3, with 9 bases fitting TRBD2. J lost 2 bases, V lost 6 bases, and 6 bases had no gene match. The CDR3 contains 14 residues. CDR1 and CDR2 (germline): SQVTM, ANQGSEA. In DNA form, the CDR3 reads TGCAGCGTCCAGCGGGGGGCCCTCACAGATACGCAGTATTTT. It specifies CSVQRGALTDTQYF.

This clone was observed a few times. J is TRBJ2-3 and V is TRBV10-2, with TRBD2 identical over 15 bases. Germline lookup yields CDR1 WSHSY and CDR2 SAAADI. This CDR3 is built from 18 residues. V trimming: 6 bases; J trimming: 4 bases; junction bases outside the gene matches: 11. CDR3 sequence (DNA): TGCGCCAGCAGAGGACTAGCGGGGGGGCTTATGGGGTCAGATACGCAGTATTTT. This sequence encodes CASRGLAGGLMGSDTQYF.

The chain employs TRBV4-2 and TRBJ2-5, with D uncertain. Germline assignment: CDR1 LGHNA and CDR2 YNFKEQ. Trimming removed 2 bases at V and 1 base at J, with 8 bases between. The CDR3 runs to 14 residues. CDR3 in amino acids: CASSQSGSQETQYF. DNA for the CDR3: TGTGCCAGCAGCCAAAGTGGCTCCCAAGAGACCCAGTACTTC.

The chain joins TRBV6-4 to TRBJ2-6; D is uncertain. The ends were cut back, 3 bases at V and 0 bases at J, with 9 bases in the middle. Germline CDR1 MRHNA, CDR2 SNTAGT. There are 16 residues in the CDR3. The DNA of the CDR3 is TGTGCCAGCAGTGAAATGGCCACCTCTGGGGCCAACGTCCTGACTTTC. This codes for CASSEMATSGANVLTF.

The chain combines TRBV18 with TRBJ2-7, with unresolved D. Germline loops: CDR1 KGHSH, CDR2 LQKENI. Trimming took off 3 bases at V and 6 bases at J, with 12 bases between the two ends. The CDR3 is 13 residues long. Here the CDR3 DNA reads TGTGCCAGCTCACCCTTGGACGTGGGCGAGCAGTACGTC. It yields the protein CASSPLDVGEQYV.